This T cell receptor (beta chain) comes out of a study of beta chain features in type 1 diabetes. General study results and limits: No resolution was reached here on whether HLA type influences TCRB rearrangement. Type 1 diabetes patients showed fewer insertions and more deletions at VDJ junctions. Because the template was cDNA, high-expressing cells might be over-represented.

The isolated RNA, all of it, was reverse transcribed, so expressed TCRB transcripts were what got sequenced. The method was immunoSEQ multiplex PCR; TCRdb's version includes in-frame clones alone and lacks a portion of them. The sample lists fewer than 650,000 clones, 15% occurring once. In this sample, this clone turned up a few times. What it recognizes is unknown. The V gene's germline CDR1 is SGHNT and CDR2 YYREEE (reference sequence). The CDR3 loop spans 15 amino acids. V lost 3 bases to trimming and J lost 5 bases; unmatched junction nucleotides: 9. The sequence came from a man younger than 35 in good health. V is TRBV5-4 and J is TRBJ1-1, with 8 bases lining up with TRBD1. The sample comprised naive CD4+ T cells from blood. CDR3 nucleotide sequence: TGTGCCAGCAGCTCCAGGACAGGGCGGGGAACTGAAGCTTTCTTT. It yields the protein CASSSRTGRGTEAFF.